Shown below are 3 T cell receptor beta chains from a single sample sequenced in a study of blood T cells in healthy people across ages. Using a J-beta primer mix together with a sample-barcoded 5' primer, a second PCR was run for about 7 to 12 cycles. MiXCR was run by TCRdb on the 5' RACE reads, yielding one entry per CDR3 protein. Among hundreds of thousands of distinct CDR3 sequences listed, about 34% were seen once. Sequencing was carried out using blood. These TCRs come from a man younger than 35 in good health.

The chain combines TRBV5-1 with TRBJ2-7; 9 nucleotides agree with TRBD2. This CDR3 region has 16 residues. J lost 2 bases, V lost 6 bases, and 12 bases had no gene match. Germline V gene data show CDR1 as SGHRS and CDR2 as YFSETQ. CDR3 sequence: CASTTRGAGGTYEQYF. CDR3 nucleotide sequence: TGCGCCAGCACTACAAGGGGAGCGGGAGGAACCTACGAGCAGTACTTC.

The chain links TRBV7-9 to TRBJ2-1; D is possibly TRBD1 (6 bases). CDR3 length equals 14 residues. Trimming took 2 bases from V and 7 from J, leaving 12 bases between them. Germline CDR1 reads SEHNR; CDR2 reads FQNEAQ (reference sequence). CDR3 coding DNA: TGTGCCAGCAGCTTATTCGGTACAGGGAATGAGCAGTTCTTC. Amino acids: CASSLFGTGNEQFF.

V gene TRBV20-1 combines with J gene TRBJ1-4; D might be TRBD1 (5 bases). Germline lookup yields CDR1 DFQATT and CDR2 SNEGSKA (reference sequence). V lost 6 bases to trimming and J lost 8 bases, with 22 bases between them. CDR3 length equals 15 residues. CDR3 nucleotides: TGCAGTGCCTCCTACCTCCAGGGCGGGAGGGAAAAACTGTTTTTT. It encodes CSASYLQGGREKLFF.